This paragraph reports one T cell receptor (beta chain). The data are from a study of blood T cell repertoires in COVID-19. As processed by the authors: Amplification of reference gene primers provided the estimated nucleated cell counts. Libraries were prepared by immunoSEQ multiplex PCR; TCRdb keeps only in-frame clonotypes and omits some of them. That table gives V, J and clone size, and the DNA gave D and trimming. The sample lists over 90,000 clones, over 75% seen once, with 4% to 5.5% in the top ten. The CDR3 runs 14 residues. V lost 1 base to trimming and J lost 3 bases, with 9 bases between them. Germline CDR1 SGHVS, CDR2 FQNEAQ.

The receptor's source is a man aged 55 to 70 with acute or convalescent COVID-19. Sample: peripheral blood. The V call is TRBV7-8, the J call TRBJ1-2; tentative D call: TRBD1 (5 bases). CDR3 loop: CASSLVGEYYGYTF. Here the CDR3 DNA reads TGTGCCAGCAGCTTAGTAGGGGAATACTATGGCTACACCTTC.